This is a list of T cell receptor beta chains from one sample in a study of CD8+ T cells in alopecia areata. Method: immunoSEQ multiplex PCR; TCRdb's copy keeps in-frame clones and lacks some. Among about 97,000 clones listed, less than 50% were seen once. Input material: CD4+ T cells sorted from blood. Source of these receptors: a human donor with alopecia areata. Both conserved end residues are part of each CDR3. A D gene is named only where the DNA matches it firmly. Part of the rows lack a size; the others show once, few, many or a class for expanded clones.

D: TRBD2
V: TRBV5-1
size: few
J: TRBJ2-3
CDR3: CASSLTTGGEQYF
DNA: TGCGCCAGCAGCTTGACAACGGGAGGGGAGCAGTATTTT

D: -
V: TRBV7-2
size: -
J: TRBJ2-5
CDR3: CASSPRSRGHRNQETQYF
DNA: TGTGCCAGCAGCCCCCGTAGCAGGGGACACCGAAACCAAGAGACCCAGTACTTC

D: TRBD1
V: TRBV30
size: -
J: TRBJ2-5
CDR3: CARDRGGGETQYF
DNA: TGTGCCCGGGACAGGGGGGGCGGAGAGACCCAGTACTTC

D: -
V: TRBV18
size: few
J: TRBJ1-1
CDR3: CASSPGNEAFF
DNA: TGTGCCAGCTCACCCGGTAATGAAGCTTTCTTT

D: -
V: TRBV30
size: -
J: TRBJ1-4
CDR3: CAWRGVNEKLFF
DNA: TGTGCCTGGAGGGGCGTAAATGAAAAACTGTTTTTT

D: -
V: TRBV19
size: few
J: TRBJ2-1
CDR3: CASSILKTVPSYNEQFF
DNA: TGTGCCAGTAGTATTCTAAAGACAGTGCCCTCCTACAATGAGCAGTTCTTC

D: -
V: TRBV7-9
size: -
J: TRBJ1-2
CDR3: CASGVFLAGYTF
DNA: TGTGCCAGCGGGGTTTTTCTCGCTGGCTACACCTTC

D: -
V: TRBV30
size: -
J: TRBJ1-2
CDR3: CAWSETGWFYGYTF
DNA: TGTGCCTGGAGTGAGACGGGGTGGTTCTATGGCTACACCTTC

D: -
V: TRBV7-2
size: few
J: TRBJ2-7
CDR3: CASSSGHSSYEQYF
DNA: TGTGCCAGCAGCTCGGGACATAGCTCCTACGAGCAGTACTTC

D: -
V: TRBV5-1
size: -
J: TRBJ2-3
CDR3: CASTKGERDYTDTQYF
DNA: TGCGCCAGCACAAAAGGGGAGCGAGACTACACAGATACGCAGTATTTT

D: TRBD1
V: TRBV4-3
size: once
J: TRBJ2-3
CDR3: CASSLGTGLSTDTQYF
DNA: TGCGCCAGCAGCCTCGGGACAGGGTTATCAACAGATACGCAGTATTTT

D: TRBD2
V: TRBV4-2
size: once
J: TRBJ2-7
CDR3: CASMISGSSYEQYF
DNA: TGTGCCAGCATGATTAGCGGGAGTTCCTACGAGCAGTACTTC

D: -
V: TRBV30
size: -
J: TRBJ2-7
CDR3: CAWSLSWEQYF
DNA: TGTGCCTGGAGCCTCAGCTGGGAGCAGTACTTC

D: TRBD1
V: TRBV6-5
size: -
J: TRBJ2-7
CDR3: CASSPPGQGAYEQYF
DNA: TGTGCCAGCAGTCCGCCGGGACAGGGCGCCTACGAGCAGTACTTC

D: TRBD1
V: TRBV15
size: -
J: TRBJ2-7
CDR3: CATSRGGQASYEQYF
DNA: TGTGCCACCAGCAGAGGCGGACAGGCCTCCTACGAGCAGTACTTC